These 10 T cell receptor beta chains originate from one sample sequenced in a study of CD8 T cells in Susac syndrome. Random hexamers primed reverse transcription of 0.5 to 1 ug RNA. TCRdb ran MiXCR on the immunoSEQ multiplex PCR reads and lists one entry per CDR3 protein. The sample lists approximately 180,000 distinct CDR3 sequences; roughly nine tenths were seen once. The sample was CD4+ T cells from PBMCs. The receptors here all came from a human donor with Susac syndrome.

This rearrangement joins TRBV28 to TRBJ2-6, with 11 positions matching TRBD2. The CDR3 extends over 19 amino acids. Germline CDR1 and CDR2: MDHEN and SYDVKM. V was clipped by 5 bases and J by 0 bases; unmatched bases: 9. The CDR3 region is CASSPLLAGANSGANVLTF. The CDR3 DNA reads TGTGCCAGCAGTCCCCTACTAGCGGGAGCCAACTCTGGGGCCAACGTCCTGACTTTC.

The V call is TRBV20-1, the J call TRBJ1-6; TRBD1 aligns across 8 bases. V was clipped by 6 bases and J by 14 bases; unmatched bases: 15. Germline CDR1 DFQATT, CDR2 SNEGSKA (reference sequence). This CDR3 comprises 14 residues. The CDR3 DNA reads TGCAGTGCCTCCGGGACAGGCCTAATTCAGGCCCTCCACTTT. This gives the protein CSASGTGLIQALHF.

The chain has TRBV28 and TRBJ2-6; D might be TRBD1 (5 bases). Germline V gives CDR1 MDHEN, CDR2 SYDVKM. Trimming took off 4 bases at V and 4 bases at J, with 11 bases between the two ends. CDR3 length: 15 amino acids. The CDR3 DNA reads as TGTGCCAGCAGTTCAGCAGGGATGGGGGCCAACGTCCTGACTTTC. Protein sequence: CASSSAGMGANVLTF.

This chain joins TRBV14 and TRBJ2-1, with no clear D. Germline V gene lookup returns CDR1 SGHDN and CDR2 FVKESK. The CDR3 has 16 residues. Trimming shortened V by 1 base and J by 0 bases, and 10 bases separated the two germline ends. The CDR3 region is CASSQGKGFSYNEQFF. CDR3 nucleotide sequence: TGTGCCAGCAGCCAAGGGAAGGGATTCTCCTACAATGAGCAGTTCTTC.

V is TRBV20-1 and J is TRBJ2-3, with 12 bases aligning to TRBD2. Germline CDR1 reads DFQATT; CDR2 reads SNEGSKA (reference sequence). The junction had 17 bases not matched to a gene; V was cut back by 6 bases and J by 4 bases. CDR3 size: 18 residues. The CDR3 DNA reads TGCAGTGCCACACTAGCGGGGGGCCTAATATCTGGCGCAGATACGCAGTATTTT. This sequence encodes CSATLAGGLISGADTQYF.

Notes on this clonotype: A read error may produce the germline difference seen at one junction end. The chain uses TRBV9 and TRBJ2-1; 11 bases match TRBD1. This CDR3 spans 14 amino acids. CDR1 is SGDLS, CDR2 YYNGEE, per germline. The chain's CDR3 is CASSGTGGNNGQFF. DNA of the CDR3: TGTGCCAGCAGCGGGACAGGGGGCAACAATGGGCAGTTCTTC.

The gene calls are TRBV24-1 and TRBJ2-3; weak D call: TRBD1 (5 bases). Germline-derived CDR1 and CDR2 are KGHDR and SFDVKD. This CDR3 region has 16 residues. Trimming removed 2 bases at V and 1 base at J, with 12 bases between. The CDR3 loop is CATSDSPQTGTDTQYF. The DNA of the CDR3 is TGTGCCACCAGTGATTCGCCTCAGACAGGCACAGATACGCAGTATTTT.

CDR3 sequence: CASSQDRAVTGELFF. In nucleotides, the CDR3 is TGCGCCAGCAGCCAAGATCGCGCGGTCACCGGGGAGCTGTTTTTT. The V gene is TRBV4-1, the J gene TRBJ2-2; D is ambiguous. The CDR3 totals 15 residues. Germline CDR1 MGHRA, CDR2 YSYEKL. V shed 0 bases and J shed 4 bases, with 9 bases lying between them.

This chain connects TRBV29-1 to TRBJ2-5; D gene ambiguous. V was pared by 3 bases and J by 0 bases, with 5 bases between. The length of the CDR3 is 12 residues. Looked up from germline, CDR1 is SQVTM and CDR2 is ANQGSEA. Here the CDR3 reads CSVEINQETQYF. The DNA of the CDR3 is TGCAGCGTTGAGATCAACCAAGAGACCCAGTACTTC.

The genes are TRBV28 and TRBJ1-5, with D tentatively TRBD1 (5 bases). The CDR3 spans 15 residues. The ends were cut back, 7 bases at V and 1 base at J, with 14 bases in the middle. Germline V gene sequence: CDR1 MDHEN, CDR2 SYDVKM. CDR3 loop: CASNSGALSNQPQHF. CDR3 bases: TGTGCCAGCAATAGTGGGGCGCTGAGCAATCAGCCCCAGCATTTT.